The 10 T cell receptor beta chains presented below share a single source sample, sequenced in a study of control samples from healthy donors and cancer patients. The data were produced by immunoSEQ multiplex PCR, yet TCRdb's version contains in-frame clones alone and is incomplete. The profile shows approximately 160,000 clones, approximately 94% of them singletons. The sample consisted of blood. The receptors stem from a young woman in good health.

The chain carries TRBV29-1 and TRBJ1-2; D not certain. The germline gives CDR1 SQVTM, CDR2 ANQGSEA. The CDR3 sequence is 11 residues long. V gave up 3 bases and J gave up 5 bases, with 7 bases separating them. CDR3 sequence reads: CSVDETYGYTF. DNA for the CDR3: TGCAGCGTTGATGAGACTTATGGCTACACCTTC. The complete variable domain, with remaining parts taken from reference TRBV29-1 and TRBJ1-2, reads SAVISQKPSRDICQRGTSLTIQCQVDSQVTMMFWYRQQPGQSLTLIATANQGSEATYESGFVIDKFPISRPNLTFSTLTVSNMSPEDSSIYLCSVDETYGYTFGSGTRLTVV.

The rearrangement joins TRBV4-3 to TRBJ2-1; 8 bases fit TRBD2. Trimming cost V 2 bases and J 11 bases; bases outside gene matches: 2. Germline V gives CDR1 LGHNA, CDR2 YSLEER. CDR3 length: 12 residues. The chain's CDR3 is CASSQTSGKQFF. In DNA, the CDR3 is TGCGCCAGCAGCCAAACTAGCGGAAAGCAGTTCTTC.

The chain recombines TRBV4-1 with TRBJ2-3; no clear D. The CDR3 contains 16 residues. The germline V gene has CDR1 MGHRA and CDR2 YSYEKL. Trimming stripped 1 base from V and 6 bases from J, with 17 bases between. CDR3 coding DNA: TGCGCCAGCAGCCAAGGTCTTCCCCGGAATGGGGATACGCAGTATTTT. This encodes CASSQGLPRNGDTQYF.

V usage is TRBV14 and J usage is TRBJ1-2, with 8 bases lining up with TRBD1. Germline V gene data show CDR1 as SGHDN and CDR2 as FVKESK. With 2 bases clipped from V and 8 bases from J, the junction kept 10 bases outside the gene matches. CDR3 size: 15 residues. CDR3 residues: CASSQSGTGPFGYTF. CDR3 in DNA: TGTGCCAGCAGCCAATCCGGGACAGGACCCTTCGGCTACACCTTC. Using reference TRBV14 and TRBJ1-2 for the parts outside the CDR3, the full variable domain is EAGVTQFPSHSVIEKGQTVTLRCDPISGHDNLYWYRRVMGKEIKFLLHFVKESKQDESGMPNNRFLAERTGGTYSTLKVQPAELEDSGVYFCASSQSGTGPFGYTFGSGTRLTVV.

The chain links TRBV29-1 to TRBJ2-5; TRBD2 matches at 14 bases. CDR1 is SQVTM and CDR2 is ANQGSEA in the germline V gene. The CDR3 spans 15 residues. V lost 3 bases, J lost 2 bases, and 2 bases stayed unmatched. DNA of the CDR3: TGCAGCGTTGAGGGACTAGCGGGAGTACAAGAGACCCAGTACTTC. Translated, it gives CSVEGLAGVQETQYF. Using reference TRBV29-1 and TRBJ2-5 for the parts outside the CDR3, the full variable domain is SAVISQKPSRDICQRGTSLTIQCQVDSQVTMMFWYRQQPGQSLTLIATANQGSEATYESGFVIDKFPISRPNLTFSTLTVSNMSPEDSSIYLCSVEGLAGVQETQYFGPGTRLLVL.

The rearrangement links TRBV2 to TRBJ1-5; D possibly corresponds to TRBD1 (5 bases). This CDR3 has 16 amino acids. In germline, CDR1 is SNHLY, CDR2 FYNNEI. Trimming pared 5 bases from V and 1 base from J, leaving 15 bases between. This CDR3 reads CASSPLTAGSNQPQHF. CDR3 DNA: TGTGCCAGCAGTCCGCTGACAGCCGGGAGCAATCAGCCCCAGCATTTT. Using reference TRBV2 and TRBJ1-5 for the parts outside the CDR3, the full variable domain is EPEVTQTPSHQVTQMGQEVILRCVPISNHLYFYWYRQILGQKVEFLVSFYNNEISEKSEIFDDQFSVERPDGSNFTLKIRSTKLEDSAMYFCASSPLTAGSNQPQHFGDGTRLSIL.

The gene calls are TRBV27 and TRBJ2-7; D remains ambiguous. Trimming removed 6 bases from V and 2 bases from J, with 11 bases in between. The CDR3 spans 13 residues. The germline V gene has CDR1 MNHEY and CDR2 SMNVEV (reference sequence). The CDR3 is CASRSTATYEQYF. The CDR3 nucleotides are TGTGCCAGCAGATCGACTGCTACCTACGAGCAGTACTTC.

CDR3 region: CSVEEAGAPRATQYF. For the CDR3, the DNA is TGCAGCGTTGAAGAGGCCGGGGCCCCGCGGGCTACGCAGTATTTT. V gene TRBV29-1 combines with J gene TRBJ2-3; TRBD1 or TRBD2 may be the D gene (5 bases each). Deletions cut 0 bases from V and 8 bases from J, with 18 bases between. CDR3 size: 15 residues. The germline V gene encodes CDR1 SQVTM and CDR2 ANQGSEA.

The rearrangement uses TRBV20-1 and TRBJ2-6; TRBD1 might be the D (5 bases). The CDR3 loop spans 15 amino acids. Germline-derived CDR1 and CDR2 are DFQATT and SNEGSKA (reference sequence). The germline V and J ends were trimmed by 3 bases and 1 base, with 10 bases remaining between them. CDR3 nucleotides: TGCAGTGCTAGTGTAGGGGCTTCTGGGGCCAACGTCCTGACTTTC. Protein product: CSASVGASGANVLTF.

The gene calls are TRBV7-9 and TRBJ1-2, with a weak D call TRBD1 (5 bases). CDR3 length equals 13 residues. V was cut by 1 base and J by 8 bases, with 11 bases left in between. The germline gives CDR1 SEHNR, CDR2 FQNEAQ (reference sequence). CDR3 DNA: TGTGCCAGCAGCTTAGTTGGGGGGGAAGGCTACACCTTC. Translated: CASSLVGGEGYTF. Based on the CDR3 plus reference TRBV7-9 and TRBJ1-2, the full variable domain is DTGVSQNPRHKITKRGQNVTFRCDPISEHNRLYWYRQTLGQGPEFLTYFQNEAQLEKSRLLSDRFSAERPKGSFSTLEIQRTEQGDSAMYLCASSLVGGEGYTFGSGTRLTVV.